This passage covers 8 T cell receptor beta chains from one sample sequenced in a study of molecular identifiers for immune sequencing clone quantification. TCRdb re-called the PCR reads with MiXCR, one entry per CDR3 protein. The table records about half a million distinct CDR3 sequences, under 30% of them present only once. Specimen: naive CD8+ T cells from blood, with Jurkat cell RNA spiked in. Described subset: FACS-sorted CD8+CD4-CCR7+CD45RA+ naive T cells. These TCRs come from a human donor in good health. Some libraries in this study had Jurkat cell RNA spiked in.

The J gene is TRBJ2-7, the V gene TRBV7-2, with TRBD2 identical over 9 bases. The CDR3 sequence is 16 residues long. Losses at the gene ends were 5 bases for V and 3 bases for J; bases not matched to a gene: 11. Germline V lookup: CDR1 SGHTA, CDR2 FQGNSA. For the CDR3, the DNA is TGTGCCAGCAGCCCGCTTTTTGCGGGAGGGAACTACGAGCAGTACTTC. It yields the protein CASSPLFAGGNYEQYF.

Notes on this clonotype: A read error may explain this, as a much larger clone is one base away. In nucleotides, the CDR3 is TGTGCCAGCAGCTTAAGGGGGACTCACAATGAGCAGTCCTTC. Residues: CASSLRGTHNEQSF. V and J are TRBV7-2 and TRBJ2-1; the D gene could be TRBD1 or TRBD2 (6 bases each). The CDR3 length is 14 residues. Per the germline V gene, CDR1 is SGHTA and CDR2 is FQGNSA. Based on the CDR3 plus reference TRBV7-2 and TRBJ2-1, the full variable domain is GAGVSQSPSNKVTEKGKDVELRCDPISGHTALYWYRQSLGQGLEFLIYFQGNSAPDKSGLPSDRFSAERTGGSVSTLTIQRTQQEDSAVYLCASSLRGTHNEQSFGPGTRLTVL.

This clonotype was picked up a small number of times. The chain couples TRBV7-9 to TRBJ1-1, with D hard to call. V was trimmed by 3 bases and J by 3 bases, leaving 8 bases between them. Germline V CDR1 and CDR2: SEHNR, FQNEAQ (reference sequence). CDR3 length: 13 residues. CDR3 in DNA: TGTGCCAGCAGCTTGAGGGAGGACACTGAAGCTTTCTTT. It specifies CASSLREDTEAFF.

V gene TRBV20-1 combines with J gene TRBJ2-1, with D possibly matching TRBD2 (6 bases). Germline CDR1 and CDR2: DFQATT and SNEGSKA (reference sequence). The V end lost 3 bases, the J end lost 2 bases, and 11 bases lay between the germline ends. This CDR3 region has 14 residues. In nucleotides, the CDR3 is TGCAGTGCTAGGGGCGGGATGGCCTACAATGAGCAGTTCTTC. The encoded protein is CSARGGMAYNEQFF.

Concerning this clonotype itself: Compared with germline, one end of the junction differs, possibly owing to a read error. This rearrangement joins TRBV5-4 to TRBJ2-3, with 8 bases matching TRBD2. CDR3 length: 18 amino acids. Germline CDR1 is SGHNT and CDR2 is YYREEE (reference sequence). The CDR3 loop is CASSLPNTSSGFTGTQYF. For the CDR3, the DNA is TGTGCCAGCAGCTTGCCGAATACATCTAGCGGGTTCACAGGTACGCAGTATTTT.

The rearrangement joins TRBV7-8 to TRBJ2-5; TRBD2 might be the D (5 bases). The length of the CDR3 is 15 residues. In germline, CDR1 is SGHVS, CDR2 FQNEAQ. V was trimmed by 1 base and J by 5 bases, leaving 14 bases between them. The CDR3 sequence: CASSLVDPSSETQYF. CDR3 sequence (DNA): TGTGCCAGCAGCTTAGTTGATCCTAGCTCGGAGACCCAGTACTTC.

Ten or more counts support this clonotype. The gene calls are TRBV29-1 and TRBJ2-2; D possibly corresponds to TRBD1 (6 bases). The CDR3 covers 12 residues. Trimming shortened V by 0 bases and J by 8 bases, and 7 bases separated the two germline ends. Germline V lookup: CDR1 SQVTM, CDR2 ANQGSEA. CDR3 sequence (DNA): TGCAGCGTTGAAGATCAGGGGGGGGAGCTGTTTTTT. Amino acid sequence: CSVEDQGGELFF.

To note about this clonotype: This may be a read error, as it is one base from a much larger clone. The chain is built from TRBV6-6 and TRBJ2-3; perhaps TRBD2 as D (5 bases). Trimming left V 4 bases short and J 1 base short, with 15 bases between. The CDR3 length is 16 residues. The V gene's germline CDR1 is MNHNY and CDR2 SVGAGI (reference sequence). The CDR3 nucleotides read TGTGCCAGCAGTTGCGATCGCGGGTTAGGCACAGATACGCAGTATTTT. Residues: CASSCDRGLGTDTQYF.